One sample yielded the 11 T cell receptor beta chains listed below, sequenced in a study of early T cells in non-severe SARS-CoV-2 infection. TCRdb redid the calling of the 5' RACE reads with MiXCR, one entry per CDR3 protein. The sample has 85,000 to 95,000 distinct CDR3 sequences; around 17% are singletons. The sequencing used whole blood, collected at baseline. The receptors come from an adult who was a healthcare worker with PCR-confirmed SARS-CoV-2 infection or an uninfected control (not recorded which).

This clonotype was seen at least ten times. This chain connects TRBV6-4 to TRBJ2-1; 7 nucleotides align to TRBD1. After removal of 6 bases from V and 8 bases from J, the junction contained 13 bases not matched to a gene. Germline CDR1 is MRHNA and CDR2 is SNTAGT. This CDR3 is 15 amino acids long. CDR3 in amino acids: CASSPDRVGADEQFF. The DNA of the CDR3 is TGTGCCAGCAGCCCTGACAGGGTGGGGGCTGATGAGCAGTTCTTC.

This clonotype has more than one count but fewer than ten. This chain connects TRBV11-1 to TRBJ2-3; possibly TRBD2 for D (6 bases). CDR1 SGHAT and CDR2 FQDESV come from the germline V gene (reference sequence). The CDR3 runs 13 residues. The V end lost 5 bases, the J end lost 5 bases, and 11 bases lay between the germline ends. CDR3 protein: CASSPGTQDTQYF. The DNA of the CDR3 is TGTGCCAGCAGCCCTGGGACTCAAGATACGCAGTATTTT.

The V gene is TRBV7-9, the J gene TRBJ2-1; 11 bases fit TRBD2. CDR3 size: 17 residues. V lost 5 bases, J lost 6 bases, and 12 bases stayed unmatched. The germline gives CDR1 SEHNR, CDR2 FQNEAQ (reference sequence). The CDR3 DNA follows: TGTGCCAGCAGCCGAATAGGACTAGCGGGTAGAGGCAATGAGCAGTTCTTC. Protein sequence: CASSRIGLAGRGNEQFF. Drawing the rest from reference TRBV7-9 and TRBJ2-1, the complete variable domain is DTGVSQNPRHKITKRGQNVTFRCDPISEHNRLYWYRQTLGQGPEFLTYFQNEAQLEKSRLLSDRFSAERPKGSFSTLEIQRTEQGDSAMYLCASSRIGLAGRGNEQFFGPGTRLTVL.

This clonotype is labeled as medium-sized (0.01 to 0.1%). The DNA for the CDR3 is TGTGCCAGCAGCTTCGACACGGGAACCCATCAAGAGCAGTTCTTC. Encoded protein: CASSFDTGTHQEQFF. The chain uses TRBV7-6 and TRBJ2-1; a possible D gene is TRBD2 (5 bases). This CDR3 has 15 residues. Trimming removed 3 bases from V and 10 bases from J, with 19 bases in between. Germline-derived CDR1 and CDR2 are SGHVS and FNYEAQ.

CDR3 nucleotides: TGTGCCAGCAAACTTACAGGGTACAATGAGCAGTTCTTC. Its translation: CASKLTGYNEQFF. The chain links TRBV2 to TRBJ2-1; D is possibly TRBD1 (6 bases). Germline lookup yields CDR1 SNHLY and CDR2 FYNNEI. The CDR3 is made up of 13 amino acids. Trimming took off 7 bases at V and 4 bases at J, with 11 bases between the two ends.

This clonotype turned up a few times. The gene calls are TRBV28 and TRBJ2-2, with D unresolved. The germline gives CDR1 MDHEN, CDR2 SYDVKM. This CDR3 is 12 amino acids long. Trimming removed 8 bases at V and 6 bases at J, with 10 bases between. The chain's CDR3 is CASQRESGELFF. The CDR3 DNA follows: TGTGCCAGCCAGCGCGAGTCCGGGGAGCTGTTTTTT.

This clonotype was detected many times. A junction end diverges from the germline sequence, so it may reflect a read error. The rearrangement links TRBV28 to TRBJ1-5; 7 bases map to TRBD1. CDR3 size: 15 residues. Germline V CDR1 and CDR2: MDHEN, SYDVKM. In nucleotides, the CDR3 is TGTGCCAGCGGTTTACTCGCGGGACAGAATCAGCCCCAGCATTTT. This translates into CASGLLAGQNQPQHF.

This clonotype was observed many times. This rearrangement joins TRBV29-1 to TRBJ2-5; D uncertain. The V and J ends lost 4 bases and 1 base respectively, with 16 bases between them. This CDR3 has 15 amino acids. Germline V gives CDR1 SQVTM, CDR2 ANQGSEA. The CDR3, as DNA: TGCAGCGTTGTTCTATTGGGAAAGGGCCAAGAGACCCAGTACTTC. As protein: CSVVLLGKGQETQYF.

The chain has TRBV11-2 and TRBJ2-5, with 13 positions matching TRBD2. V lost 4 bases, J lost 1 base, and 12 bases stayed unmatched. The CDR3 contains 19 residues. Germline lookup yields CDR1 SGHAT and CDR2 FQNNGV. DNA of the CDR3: TGTGCCAGCAGCTCCGCGGGACTAGCGGGAATGGTTTTCCAAGAGACCCAGTACTTC. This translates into CASSSAGLAGMVFQETQYF.

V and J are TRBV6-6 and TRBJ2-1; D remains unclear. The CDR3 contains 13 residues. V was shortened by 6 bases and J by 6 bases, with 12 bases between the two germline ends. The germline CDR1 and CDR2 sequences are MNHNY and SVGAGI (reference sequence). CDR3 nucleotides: TGTGCCAGCAGCCATGAAACCTTCAATGAGCAGTTCTTC. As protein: CASSHETFNEQFF.

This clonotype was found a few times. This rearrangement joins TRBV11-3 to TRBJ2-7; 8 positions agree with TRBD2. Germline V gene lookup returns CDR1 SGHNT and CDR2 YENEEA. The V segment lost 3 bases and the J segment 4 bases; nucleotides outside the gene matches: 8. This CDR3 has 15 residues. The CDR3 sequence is CASSLRGASQYEQYF. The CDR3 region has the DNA TGTGCCAGCAGCTTGCGGGGGGCGTCTCAGTACGAGCAGTACTTC. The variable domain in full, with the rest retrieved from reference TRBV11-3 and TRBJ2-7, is EAGVVQSPRYKIIEKKQPVAFWCNPISGHNTLYWYLQNLGQGPELLIRYENEEAVDDSQLPKDRFSAERLKGVDSTLKIQPAELGDSAVYLCASSLRGASQYEQYFGPGTRLTVT.